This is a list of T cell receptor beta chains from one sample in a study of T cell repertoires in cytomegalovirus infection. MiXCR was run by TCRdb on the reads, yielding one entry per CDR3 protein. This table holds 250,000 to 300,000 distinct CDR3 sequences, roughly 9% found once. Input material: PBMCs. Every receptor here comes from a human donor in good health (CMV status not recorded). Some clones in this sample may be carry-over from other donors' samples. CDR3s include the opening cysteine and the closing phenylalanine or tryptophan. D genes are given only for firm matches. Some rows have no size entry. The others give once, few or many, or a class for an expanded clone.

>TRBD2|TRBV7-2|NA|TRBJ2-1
TGTGCCAGCAGCCCACGACCGGGGGGAGCGGGGGGCTACAATGAGCAGTTCTTC
CASSPRPGGAGGYNEQFF
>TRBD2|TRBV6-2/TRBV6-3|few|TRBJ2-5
TGTGCCAGCAGCAGGACTAGCGGAAGACAAGAGACCCAGTACTTC
CASSRTSGRQETQYF
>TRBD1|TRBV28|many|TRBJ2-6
TGTGCCAGCAGTTTTCCCTCCGGGACAGGGGGATCTGGGGCCAACGTCCTGACTTTC
CASSFPSGTGGSGANVLTF
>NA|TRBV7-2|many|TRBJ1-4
TGTGCCAGCAGTCGGGGTTATAACGAAAAACTGTTTTTT
CASSRGYNEKLFF
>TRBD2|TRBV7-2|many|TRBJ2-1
TGTGCCAGCAGCTTCGGACTAGCGGGAGGGTTAGGGTACAATGAGCAGTTCTTC
CASSFGLAGGLGYNEQFF
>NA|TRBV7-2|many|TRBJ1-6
TGTGCCAGTATGACAGCTAATAATTCACCCCTCCACTTT
CASMTANNSPLHF
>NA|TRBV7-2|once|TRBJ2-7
TGTGCCAGCAGCTTAATTAGGCACGAGCAGTACTTC
CASSLIRHEQYF
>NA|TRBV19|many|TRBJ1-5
TGTGCCAGTAGTCAGAAAGCCCAGGGGAGCAATCAGCCCCAGCATTTT
CASSQKAQGSNQPQHF
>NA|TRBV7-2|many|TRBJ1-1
TGTGCCAGCAGCTGGGTTTTGGCCATGAACACTGAAGCTTTCTTT
CASSWVLAMNTEAFF
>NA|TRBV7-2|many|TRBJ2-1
TGTGCCAGCAGCTTAAGAGGGCCCGGCTCCTACAATGAGCAGTTCTTC
CASSLRGPGSYNEQFF
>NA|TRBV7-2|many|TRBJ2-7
TGTGCCAGCAGGAGTAATACAGTCTCCTACGAGCAGTACTTC
CASRSNTVSYEQYF
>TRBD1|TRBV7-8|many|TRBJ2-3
TGTGCCAGCAGCCGAGTCAGGGGACAGGGGGCCGCAGATACGCAGTATTTT
CASSRVRGQGAADTQYF
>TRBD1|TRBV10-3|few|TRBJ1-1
TGTGCCATCACCTTGACAGGGGAGGCTGAAGCTTTCTTT
CAITLTGEAEAFF
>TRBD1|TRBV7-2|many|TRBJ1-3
TGTGCCAGCACCCCCGGACAGGGGGGAAACACCATATATTTT
CASTPGQGGNTIYF
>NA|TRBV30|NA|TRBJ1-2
TGTGCCTGGACCAGGGCGCAGGATATGTGGTACACCTTC
CAWTRAQDMWYTF
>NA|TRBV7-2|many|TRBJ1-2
TGTGCCAGCAGCTTAGCGGCCCGGTATGGCTACACCTTC
CASSLAARYGYTF
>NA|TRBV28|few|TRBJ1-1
TGTGCCAGCAGTTTTCGACTATCGGCCCACACTGAAGCTTTCTTT
CASSFRLSAHTEAFF
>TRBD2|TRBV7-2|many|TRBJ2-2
TGTGCCAGCAGCTTAGGGCTAGCGGAGACCGGGGAGCTGTTTTTT
CASSLGLAETGELFF
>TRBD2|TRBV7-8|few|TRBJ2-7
TGTGCCAGCAGCTCAAGGGGGGCGGGAGGGGAGCAGTACTTC
CASSSRGAGGEQYF
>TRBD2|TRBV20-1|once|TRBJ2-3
TGCAGTGCCGACACCCTTTTTTCCAGCGGGGGTAGGGGTAGCACAGATACGCAGTATTTT
CSADTLFSSGGRGSTDTQYF
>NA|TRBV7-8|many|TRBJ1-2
TGTGCCAGCAGCCCGGTTGATTCCCAAATTCTAGATCCTAATGGCTACACCTTC
CASSPVDSQILDPNGYTF
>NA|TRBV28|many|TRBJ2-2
TGTGCCAGCAGATACACGAACACCGGGGAGCTGTTTTTT
CASRYTNTGELFF
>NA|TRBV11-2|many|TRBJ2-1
TGTGCCAGCAGCCCCCTGGGCCTGTATGAGCAGTTCTTC
CASSPLGLYEQFF
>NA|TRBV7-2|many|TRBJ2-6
TGTGCCAGCAGCCGCGAGGGGCGTGGGGCCAACGTCCTGACTTTC
CASSREGRGANVLTF
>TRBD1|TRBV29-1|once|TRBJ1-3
TGCAGCGTTACTTCAGGGGGCGGATCGGGAAACACCATATATTTT
CSVTSGGGSGNTIYF
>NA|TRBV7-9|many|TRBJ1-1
TGTGCCAGCAGCTTATCTCACATGAACACTGAAGCTTTCTTT
CASSLSHMNTEAFF
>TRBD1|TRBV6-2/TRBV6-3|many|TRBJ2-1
TGTGCCAGCAGACCCGGGACAGGGGGCTCCTACAATGAGCAGTTCTTC
CASRPGTGGSYNEQFF
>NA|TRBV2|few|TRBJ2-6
TGTGCCAGCAGTGATTGGGCAGCTGGGGCCAACGTCCTGACTTTC
CASSDWAAGANVLTF
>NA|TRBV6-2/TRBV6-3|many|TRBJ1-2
TGTGCCAGCAGTTACGTCCAGTCCTATGGCTACACCTTC
CASSYVQSYGYTF
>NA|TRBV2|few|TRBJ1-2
TGTGCCAGTAGGAACCGGATAGCGACCTATGGCTACACCTTC
CASRNRIATYGYTF
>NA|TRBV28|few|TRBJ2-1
TGTGCCAGCAGTACCCCCCCACAGGGGAGGTATGAGCAGTTCTTC
CASSTPPQGRYEQFF
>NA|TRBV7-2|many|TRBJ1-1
TGTGCCAGCAGCTTAGTTGTGGCGTTGAACACTGAAGCTTTCTTT
CASSLVVALNTEAFF
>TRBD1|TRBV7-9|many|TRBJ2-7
TGTGCCAGCACGGGACAGGTTAGCTACGAGCAGTACTTC
CASTGQVSYEQYF
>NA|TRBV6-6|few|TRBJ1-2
TGTGCCAGCTGGGCTAGGAATGGCTACACCTTC
CASWARNGYTF
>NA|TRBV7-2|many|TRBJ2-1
TGTGCCAGCAGCTTAGATGGGGCTACCTACTCCTACAATGAGCAGTTCTTC
CASSLDGATYSYNEQFF
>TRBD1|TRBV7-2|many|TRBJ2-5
TGTGCCAGCAGCGCCCGGGACAGGGAGCGTAGGGGCGAGACCCAGTACTTC
CASSARDRERRGETQYF
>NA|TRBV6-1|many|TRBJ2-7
TGTGCCAGCAGTGTTCTCCCCTACGAGCAGTACTTC
CASSVLPYEQYF
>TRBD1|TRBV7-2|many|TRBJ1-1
TGTGCCAGCAGCGGTACAGGGGTGACTGAAGCTTTCTTT
CASSGTGVTEAFF
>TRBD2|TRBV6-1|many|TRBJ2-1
TGTGCCAGCAGACGTTTCCTAGCGGGAGGGCGCTACAATGAGCAGTTCTTC
CASRRFLAGGRYNEQFF
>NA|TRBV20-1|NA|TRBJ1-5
TGCAGTGCTAGAGTAGCAAGGGAACCCGGAGAGCATTTT
CSARVAREPGEHF
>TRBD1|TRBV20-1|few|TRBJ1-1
TGCAGTGCTCACCGGGACAGGATACGGAACACTGAAGCTTTCTTT
CSAHRDRIRNTEAFF
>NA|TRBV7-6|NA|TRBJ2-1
TGTGCCAGCAGCTTAGCTAGCGGAGGTTCCTCCTACAATGAGCAGTTCTTC
CASSLASGGSSYNEQFF
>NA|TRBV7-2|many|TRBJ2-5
TGTGCCAGCAGCCCGTGGAATATAGAGACCCAGTACTTC
CASSPWNIETQYF
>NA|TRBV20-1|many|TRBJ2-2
TGCAGTGCTAGAGATCTAAAACAGGAGTACACCGGGGAGCTGTTTTTT
CSARDLKQEYTGELFF
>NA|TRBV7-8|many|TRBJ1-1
TGTGCCAGCAGCCCCGGACGGGGGAACACTGAAGCTTTCTTT
CASSPGRGNTEAFF
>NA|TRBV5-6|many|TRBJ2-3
TGTGCCAGCAGCTTGGTCGGGTCAGATACGCAGTATTTT
CASSLVGSDTQYF
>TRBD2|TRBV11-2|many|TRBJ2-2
TGTGCCAGCAGCTTACACGCGGCACTAGCGGGACCGAACACCGGGGAGCTGTTTTTT
CASSLHAALAGPNTGELFF
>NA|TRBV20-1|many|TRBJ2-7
TGCAGTGCTAGATCTGACGGTCCCCCCTACGAGCAGTACTTC
CSARSDGPPYEQYF
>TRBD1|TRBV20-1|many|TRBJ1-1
TGCAGTGCTAGAGTAATGACAGGGGCCCTTAACACTGAAGCTTTCTTT
CSARVMTGALNTEAFF